Described below is a single TCR beta chain sequence and its context. The antigen is unknown. This entry belongs to a study of metastatic and nonmetastatic thyroid tumors. About the study: From malignant and benign thyroid patients, repertoires in blood and in tumor or nodule tissue were compared.

How the authors handled the data: Construction of a distant-metastasis classifier for papillary thyroid cancer relied on CDR3 differences across clinicopathological groups. TCRdb re-called the PCR reads with MiXCR. These V and J calls rely on TCRdb rather than the paper's analysis. The sample carries 15,000 to 20,000 clones, 29% recorded once. From germline, CDR1 is MNHEY and CDR2 SMNVEV (reference sequence). The CDR3 is 14 amino acids. The germline V and J ends were trimmed by 0 bases and 6 bases, with 11 bases remaining between them. Every patient underwent thyroid surgery untreated. Findings of the study overall: In both blood and tumor samples, TCR beta diversity was reported significantly higher for malignant than benign nodules.

The specimen sequenced was tumor tissue. The TCR comes from a female donor with papillary thyroid cancer or a benign thyroid nodule (not recorded which). Some clones in this sample may be carry-over from other donors' samples. The chain couples TRBV27 to TRBJ1-1; D may be TRBD1 (6 bases). CDR3 in DNA: TGTGCCAGCAGTTTATCAAGCAGGGGAGCTGAAGCTTTCTTT. Its protein is CASSLSSRGAEAFF.